This entry lists 23 T cell receptor beta chains sequenced from one sample in a study of blood T cells in healthy people across ages. Combining a sample-barcoded 5' primer with a J-beta primer mix, a second PCR ran for about 7 to 11 cycles. TCRdb redid the calling of the 5' RACE reads with MiXCR, one entry per CDR3 protein. The sample has under 750,000 distinct CDR3 sequences, 40% to 50% seen once. The sample taken for sequencing was blood. The receptor set was obtained from a man older than 75 in good health.

V usage is TRBV21-1 and J usage is TRBJ1-2; the table assigns TRBD1, which was not confirmed against the DNA. TRBV21-1 is annotated as a pseudogene. This CDR3 has 12 residues. The CDR3 nucleotides read TGTGCCCTACCCGACAGACCCTATGGCTACACCTTC. This encodes CALPDRPYGYTF.

In this sample, this clonotype turned up once. The J gene is TRBJ1-6, the V gene TRBV4-3; TRBD1 might be the D (5 bases). V was pared by 0 bases and J by 7 bases, with 13 bases between. Germline values: CDR1 LGHNA, CDR2 YSLEER. The CDR3 runs 16 residues. CDR3: CASSQELTELNSPLHF. CDR3 in DNA: TGCGCCAGCAGCCAAGAACTGACAGAATTAAATTCACCCCTCCACTTT.

This clonotype was recorded many times. The chain recombines TRBV3-1 with TRBJ2-1, with D unclear. CDR1 and CDR2 from the germline V gene are LGHDT and YNNKEL (reference sequence). The germline V and J ends were trimmed by 1 base and 12 bases, with 10 bases remaining between them. The CDR3 is 12 amino acids. The CDR3 loop is CASSQARLWQFF. The CDR3 bases are TGTGCCAGCAGCCAAGCCAGGCTATGGCAGTTCTTC.

The chain recombines TRBV5-1 with TRBJ2-3; D is undetermined. The germline gives CDR1 SGHRS, CDR2 YFSETQ. Trimming shortened V by 4 bases and J by 2 bases, and 14 bases separated the two germline ends. This CDR3 spans 15 amino acids. CDR3 amino acids: CASSNGPTPTDTQYF. In DNA, the CDR3 is TGCGCCAGCAGCAATGGTCCCACACCCACAGATACGCAGTATTTT.

Comments on this clonotype: A junction boundary mismatches the germline segment, possibly from a read error. This rearrangement joins TRBV5-5 to TRBJ2-1, with D possibly TRBD2 on 6 matching bases. The CDR3 runs 16 residues. CDR1 and CDR2 (germline): SGHKS, YYEKEE (reference sequence). CDR3 DNA: TGTGCCGGCAGCGACTCTAGCGTTAGCTCCTACAATGAGCAGTTCTTC. It yields the protein CAGSDSSVSSYNEQFF.

This clonotype was counted ten times or more. Germline and junction disagree at one end, which may indicate a read error. The chain employs TRBV7-2 and TRBJ2-7, with D maybe TRBD2 (5 bases). Germline values: CDR1 SGHTA, CDR2 FQGNSA. CDR3 length equals 13 residues. The DNA for the CDR3 is TGTGCCAGCAGTTTAGCGAGCTCCTACGAGCAGTACTTC. Its translation is CASSLASSYEQYF.

V gene TRBV20-1 combines with J gene TRBJ2-7; the D call may be TRBD1 or TRBD2 (6 bases each). V shed 0 bases and J shed 6 bases, with 12 bases lying between them. CDR1 DFQATT and CDR2 SNEGSKA come from the germline V gene (reference sequence). CDR3 length: 13 residues. The chain's CDR3 is CSARDGGLPEQYF. Written as DNA, the CDR3 is TGCAGTGCTAGAGATGGGGGGCTACCCGAGCAGTACTTC.

This clonotype was seen a few times. The rearrangement links TRBV12-3 or TRBV12-4 to TRBJ2-2, with 11 bases that match TRBD2. The CDR3 runs 16 residues. V shed 6 bases, J shed 4 bases, and the junction held 7 bases outside the gene matches. The CDR3 DNA reads as TGTGCCAGCAGACTTTTTAGCGGGAGGGTCACCGGGGAGCTGTTTTTT. This sequence encodes CASRLFSGRVTGELFF.

This clonotype was seen at least ten times. The rearrangement links TRBV6-5 to TRBJ2-3, with 7 bases identical to TRBD2. The CDR3 contains 14 residues. With V trimmed by 2 bases and J by 6 bases, 5 bases remained unmatched. Germline V gene data show CDR1 as MNHEY and CDR2 as SVGAGI. The CDR3 nucleotides are TGTGCCAGCAGTTACGGGGCGGGAGCTGATACGCAGTATTTT. Protein sequence: CASSYGAGADTQYF.

This clonotype was seen more than once but under ten times. V usage is TRBV20-1 and J usage is TRBJ2-5, with 8 nucleotides matching TRBD2. The last part of the DNA fits TRBJ2-7 better; the J call may be wrong. This CDR3 has 14 amino acids. CDR1 DFQATT and CDR2 SNEGSKA come from the germline V gene (reference sequence). This chain's CDR3 is CSVRSSGPKDEQYF. As DNA, the CDR3 is TGCAGTGTAAGGTCTAGCGGGCCAAAGGACGAGCAGTACTTC.

This rearrangement joins TRBV7-3 to TRBJ2-2; TRBD2 might be the D (5 bases). The CDR3 is 17 amino acids. With 5 bases removed from V and 1 base from J, the gap between germline ends came to 17 bases. Germline V gives CDR1 SGHTA, CDR2 FQGTGA. The CDR3 region is CASSPSYGLLNTGELFF. The CDR3 DNA sequence: TGTGCCAGCAGCCCAAGCTACGGACTCCTGAACACCGGGGAGCTGTTTTTT.

This clonotype was picked up a small number of times. This sequence joins TRBV10-3 and TRBJ1-5; D not certain. CDR1 is ENHRY, CDR2 SYGVKD, per germline. V was trimmed by 3 bases and J by 5 bases, leaving 8 bases between them. The CDR3 has 13 residues. CDR3 nucleotides: TGTGCCATCAGTGATTCGGAGGATCAGCCCCAGCATTTT. Its protein product is CAISDSEDQPQHF.

A few counts support this clonotype. The CDR3 DNA reads TGTGCCAGCAGCTTAGGGGTCGACACGGCCTATTCACCCCTCCACTTT. It is translated as CASSLGVDTAYSPLHF. This rearrangement joins TRBV11-1 to TRBJ1-6; no definite D call. CDR1 and CDR2 from the germline V gene are SGHAT and FQDESV (reference sequence). This CDR3 spans 16 amino acids. Trimming removed 1 base from V and 8 bases from J, with 15 bases in between.

V and J are TRBV7-6 and TRBJ2-5; TRBD1 aligns across 10 bases. The CDR3 has 15 amino acids. CDR1 and CDR2 from the germline V gene are SGHVS and FNYEAQ. The V segment lost 3 bases and the J segment 5 bases; nucleotides outside the gene matches: 6. CDR3 coding DNA: TGTGCCAGCAGCTTCCAGACAGGGGGCGCGGAGACCCAGTACTTC. This codes for CASSFQTGGAETQYF.

The chain couples TRBV7-2 to TRBJ2-1; D is perhaps TRBD2 (6 bases). The V end was cut by 4 bases, the J end by 2 bases, with 15 bases between. The germline gives CDR1 SGHTA, CDR2 FQGNSA. The CDR3 loop spans 16 amino acids. The DNA of the CDR3 is TGTGCCAGCAGCTCCGGCGGCGGGATAACCTACAATGAGCAGTTCTTC. Residues: CASSSGGGITYNEQFF.

The chain links TRBV5-6 to TRBJ2-1; 11 bases map to TRBD2. Germline V gene data show CDR1 as SGHDT and CDR2 as YYEEEE. V dropped 1 base and J dropped 2; count of bases not matched to a gene: 5. This CDR3 has 17 amino acids. The CDR3 spells CASSLTSGGWAYNEQFF. The CDR3 DNA reads as TGTGCCAGCAGCTTGACTAGCGGGGGATGGGCCTACAATGAGCAGTTCTTC. Complete variable domain (other parts from reference TRBV5-6 and TRBJ2-1): DAGVTQSPTHLIKTRGQQVTLRCSPKSGHDTVSWYQQALGQGPQFIFQYYEEEERQRGNFPDRFSGHQFPNYSSELNVNALLLGDSALYLCASSLTSGGWAYNEQFFGPGTRLTVL.

This clonotype has a handful of counts. The genes are TRBV7-9 and TRBJ2-5; tentative D call: TRBD2 (6 bases). The CDR3 consists of 13 residues. Trimming cost V 3 bases and J 3 bases, with 8 bases left between them. Germline V lookup: CDR1 SEHNR, CDR2 FQNEAQ (reference sequence). CDR3 loop: CASSFGLKETQYF. The DNA of the CDR3 is TGTGCCAGCAGCTTTGGACTAAAAGAGACCCAGTACTTC.

This clonotype was detected once. The CDR3 nucleotides are TGTGCCAGCAGCAATGGAGAGACCCAGTACTTC. The encoded protein is CASSNGETQYF. This chain joins TRBV21-1 and TRBJ2-5. TRBV21-1 is recorded as a pseudogene. The CDR3 extends over 11 amino acids.

The V gene is TRBV25-1, the J gene TRBJ1-2; TRBD1 agrees at 7 bases. J was trimmed by 6 bases and V by 0 bases; bases with no gene match: 10. CDR3 size: 16 residues. CDR1 MGHDK and CDR2 SYGVNS come from the germline V gene. The CDR3 reads CASSEYKVMGQNGYTF. The CDR3, as DNA: TGTGCCAGCAGTGAATATAAAGTGATGGGACAGAATGGCTACACCTTC.

The J gene is TRBJ2-4, the V gene TRBV29-1, with TRBD1 as a possible D gene (7 bases). The J call may be in error: the DNA end matches TRBJ2-7 better. Germline V gene sequence: CDR1 SQVTM, CDR2 ANQGSEA. The CDR3 consists of 13 residues. The DNA for the CDR3 is TGCAGCGTTGATATCCAGGGGGGCTACGAGCAGTACTTC. It translates to CSVDIQGGYEQYF.

V usage is TRBV12-3 or TRBV12-4 and J usage is TRBJ2-3, with unresolved D. This CDR3 is 14 amino acids long. Trimming removed 5 bases at V and 3 bases at J, with 12 bases between. The CDR3 here is CASSRREATDTQYF. The CDR3 DNA sequence: TGTGCCAGCAGTCGACGAGAGGCTACAGATACGCAGTATTTT.

The gene calls are TRBV20-1 and TRBJ2-3; no definite D call. This CDR3 is built from 11 residues. The V end lost 3 bases, the J end lost 7 bases, and 8 bases lay between the germline ends. CDR1 is DFQATT and CDR2 is SNEGSKA in the germline V gene (reference sequence). This CDR3 reads CSARQDYTQYF. The CDR3, as DNA: TGCAGTGCTAGGCAAGACTATACGCAGTATTTT.

The chain has TRBV7-2 and TRBJ1-4; 9 bases are shared with TRBD1. CDR1 SGHTA and CDR2 FQGNSA come from the germline V gene. The J segment lost 8 bases and the V segment lost 5 bases, leaving 21 bases of the junction unmatched. The CDR3 sequence is 19 residues long. The CDR3 nucleotides read TGTGCCAGCAGCCGAGGACCCGGGACAGGGATCTGGTCCGGGGAAAAACTGTTTTTT. It translates to CASSRGPGTGIWSGEKLFF. The whole variable domain, remainder taken from reference TRBV7-2 and TRBJ1-4, is GAGVSQSPSNKVTEKGKDVELRCDPISGHTALYWYRQSLGQGLEFLIYFQGNSAPDKSGLPSDRFSAERTGGSVSTLTIQRTQQEDSAVYLCASSRGPGTGIWSGEKLFFGSGTQLSVL.